This T cell receptor beta chain is from a study of T-cell reconstitution after alpha-beta-depleted transplantation in children. Unique molecular identifiers tagged the TCRbeta library. TCRdb reprocessed the PCR reads with MiXCR, giving one entry per CDR3 protein. The sample lists 130,000 to 150,000 distinct CDR3 sequences; about 9% were seen once. This clonotype was detected many times. This clonotype was obtained from a female patient aged 2 to 10 who had a stem cell transplant for congenital amegakaryocytic thrombocytopenia, so the T cells may come from the graft donor. The material sequenced was PBMCs, mostly from graft donor cells, taken 180 days after TCRalphabeta/CD19-depleted stem cell transplant.

The chain's CDR3 is CASSFGQGSYEQYF. CDR3 nucleotides: TGTGCCAGCAGTTTCGGCCAGGGTTCCTACGAGCAGTACTTC. The gene calls are TRBV12-3 or TRBV12-4 and TRBJ2-7, with TRBD1 as a possible D gene (5 bases). The CDR3 covers 14 residues. Trimming removed 3 bases at V and 1 base at J, with 10 bases between.